These 5 T cell receptor beta chains came from one sample sequenced in a study of cytomegalovirus exposure and HLA in healthy donors. Amplification used 60 Vbeta primers and 13 Jbeta primers. This table comes from immunoSEQ multiplex PCR, and its TCRdb copy is limited to in-frame clones, with some not included. The sample shows approximately 150,000 clones, roughly 80% of them seen only once. The sequenced sample consisted of PBMCs. These receptors all come from a female donor in good health and CMV-seronegative.

The rearrangement joins TRBV6-6 to TRBJ2-3, with D unresolved. The germline V and J ends were trimmed by 5 bases and 3 bases, with 3 bases remaining between them. This CDR3 has 11 amino acids. The germline V gene encodes CDR1 MNHNY and CDR2 SVGAGI (reference sequence). The CDR3 is CASSHTDTQYF. CDR3 coding DNA: TGTGCCAGCAGTCATACAGATACGCAGTATTTT.

The V and J genes are TRBV6-5 and TRBJ2-1, with 12 bases identical to TRBD2. CDR3 length equals 13 residues. Germline CDR1 MNHEY, CDR2 SVGAGI. V gave up 6 bases and J gave up 8 bases; unmatched junction bases: 2. Written as DNA, the CDR3 is TGTGCCAGCAGACTAGCGGGGGGATATGAGCAGTTCTTC. Translating it yields CASRLAGGYEQFF.

Turning to this clone: The same CDR3 arises from other DNA sequences in this sample as well. The V call is TRBV5-4, the J call TRBJ1-2, with no clear D. The CDR3 extends over 15 amino acids. Per germline, CDR1 SGHNT and CDR2 YYREEE (reference sequence). The V end lost 4 bases, the J end lost 8 bases, and 21 bases lay between the germline ends. CDR3 loop: CASSPGIAGLQGYTF. The CDR3 DNA is TGTGCCAGCAGCCCCGGTATTGCGGGGTTGCAAGGCTACACCTTC. The full variable domain, rest sourced from reference TRBV5-4 and TRBJ1-2, is ETGVTQSPTHLIKTRGQQVTLRCSSQSGHNTVSWYQQALGQGPQFIFQYYREEENGRGNFPPRFSGLQFPNYSSELNVNALELDDSALYLCASSPGIAGLQGYTFGSGTRLTVV.

This clone was detected only a few times. The V gene is TRBV30, the J gene TRBJ1-1; 7 bases are a match to TRBD1. The CDR3 is 13 amino acids. V trimming: 2 bases; J trimming: 7 bases; junction bases outside the gene matches: 7. Germline-derived CDR1 and CDR2 are GTSNPN and SVGIG (reference sequence). CDR3 nucleotides: TGTGCCTGGAGTAGGACAGGCACTCTTGAAGCTTTCTTT. This gives the protein CAWSRTGTLEAFF.

The chain uses TRBV10-3 and TRBJ2-2; 9 nucleotides match TRBD2. The CDR3 has 17 amino acids. Germline CDR1 reads ENHRY; CDR2 reads SYGVKD. J lost 4 bases, V lost 3 bases, and 9 bases had no gene match. The CDR3 protein is CAISDLVGGGGTGELFF. In DNA form, the CDR3 reads TGTGCCATCAGTGATCTAGTCGGCGGGGGGGGCACCGGGGAGCTGTTTTTT.